This entry features one T cell receptor beta chain sequence. V was trimmed by 1 base and J by 5 bases, leaving 12 bases between them. Germline CDR1 is MDHEN and CDR2 is SYDVKM. CDR3 length: 15 residues. This entry belongs to a study of blood T cell repertoires in COVID-19. Assay used: immunoSEQ multiplex PCR; TCRdb lists only in-frame clones, some missing. The table includes 150,000 to 190,000 clones, roughly 71% detected once. The chain is built from TRBV28 and TRBJ1-5; D call uncertain. Sequenced input: peripheral blood. The clonotype was recovered from an elderly woman with acute or convalescent COVID-19. CDR3 sequence: CASSLFGVHDQPQHF. In DNA, the CDR3 is TGTGCCAGCAGTTTATTCGGGGTTCACGATCAGCCCCAGCATTTT.